This T cell receptor (beta chain) appears in the sequencing data of a study of T cell repertoires in cytomegalovirus infection. Turning to the study itself: Public TCR beta signatures were indicative of both CMV infection and a matching HLA type.

Looked up from germline, CDR1 is SGHKS and CDR2 is YYEKEE (reference sequence). Trimming removed 6 bases from V and 1 base from J, with 16 bases in between. The CDR3 is 15 amino acids. Note on this clonotype: Antigen: not known.

TCRdb passed the reads through MiXCR, listing each CDR3 protein once. The sample yields about 740,000 distinct CDR3 sequences, around 30% seen once. Specimen: cultured PBMCs, collected from culture after CMV antigen stimulation. The sequence derives from a human donor in good health (CMV status not recorded). Some clones in this sample may be carry-over from other donors' samples. The V call is TRBV5-5, the J call TRBJ1-1; D remains ambiguous. CDR3 in amino acids: CASTSPPYPNTEAFF. The CDR3 DNA reads TGTGCCAGCACGTCCCCCCCCTATCCGAACACTGAAGCTTTCTTT.